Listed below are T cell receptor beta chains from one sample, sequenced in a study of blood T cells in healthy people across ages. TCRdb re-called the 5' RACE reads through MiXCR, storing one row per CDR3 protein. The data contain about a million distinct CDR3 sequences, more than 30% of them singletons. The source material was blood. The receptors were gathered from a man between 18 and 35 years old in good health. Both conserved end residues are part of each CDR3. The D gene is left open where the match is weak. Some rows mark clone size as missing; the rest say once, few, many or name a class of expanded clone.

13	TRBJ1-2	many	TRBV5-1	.	TGCGCCAGCACTTTGGGCCAGTCCTATGGCTACACCTTC	CASTLGQSYGYTF
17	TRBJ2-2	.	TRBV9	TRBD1	TGTGCCAGCAGCGTAGCGATCGGGACAGGGGGAACCGGGGAGCTGTTTTTT	CASSVAIGTGGTGELFF
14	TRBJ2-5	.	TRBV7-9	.	TGCGCCAGCAGCTTAGGTGGCAGGGGACAGACCCAGTACTTC	CASSLGGRGQTQYF
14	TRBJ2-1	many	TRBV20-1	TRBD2	TGCAGTGCTAAGACTAGCGGGGGGTACAATGAGCAGTTCTTC	CSAKTSGGYNEQFF
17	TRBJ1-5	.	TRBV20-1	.	TGCAGTGCTAGAGGGAACGGATTACGGTATAGCAATCAGCCCCAGCATTTT	CSARGNGLRYSNQPQHF
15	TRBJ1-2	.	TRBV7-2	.	TGTGCCAGCAGCTTAGAGGCGGCAGGGATCTATGGCTACACCTTC	CASSLEAAGIYGYTF
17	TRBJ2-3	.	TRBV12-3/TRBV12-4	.	TGTGCCAGCAGTTTCAGGAGGACAGAGACTAGCACAGATACGCAGTATTTT	CASSFRRTETSTDTQYF
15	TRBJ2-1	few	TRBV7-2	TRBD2	TGTGCCAGCAGCAGGACTAGCGGGGGGTATGGTGAGCAGTTCTTC	CASSRTSGGYGEQFF
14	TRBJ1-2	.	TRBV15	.	TGTGCCACCAGCAGATTGCGGGGCGACTATGGCTACACCTTC	CATSRLRGDYGYTF
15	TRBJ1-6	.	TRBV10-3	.	TGTGCCATCAGTGTTCGGGAGGACCGCAATTCACCCCTCCACTTT	CAISVREDRNSPLHF
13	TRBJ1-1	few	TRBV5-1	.	TGCGCCAGCAGCTTTTACAGAACCACTGAAGCTTTCTTT	CASSFYRTTEAFF
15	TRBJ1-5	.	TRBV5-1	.	TGCGCCAGCAGCGTAGGAAGCGGACAAACCGGGCCCCGGCATTTT	CASSVGSGQTGPRHF
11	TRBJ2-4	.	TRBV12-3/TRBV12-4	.	TGTGCCAGCAGCCAACAGGGCATTCAGTACTTC	CASSQQGIQYF
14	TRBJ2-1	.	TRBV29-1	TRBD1	TGCAGCGTTGAGGGGACAGAAACCTACAATGAGCAGTTCTTC	CSVEGTETYNEQFF
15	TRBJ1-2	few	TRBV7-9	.	TGTGCCAGCAGCTTAAACGCGGGCGGCCCTTATGGCTACACCTTC	CASSLNAGGPYGYTF
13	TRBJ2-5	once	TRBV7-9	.	TGTGCCAGCAGCATGACAGGGATGAGCGGGCAGTACTTC	CASSMTGMSGQYF
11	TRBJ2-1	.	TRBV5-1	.	TGCGCCAGCAGCTTGGCGGATGAGCAGTTCTTC	CASSLADEQFF
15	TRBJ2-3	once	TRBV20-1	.	TGCAGTGCTAGAGACCCCACTAGGGGCACAGATACGCAGTATTTT	CSARDPTRGTDTQYF
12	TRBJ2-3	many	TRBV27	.	TGTGCCAGCAGTTCGATCACAGATACGCAGTATTTT	CASSSITDTQYF
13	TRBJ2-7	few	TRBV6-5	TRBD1	TGTGCCAGCAGTTCGACAGGGGGGAACGAGCAGTACTTC	CASSSTGGNEQYF
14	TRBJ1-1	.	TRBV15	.	TGTGCCACCAGCAGAGATGCCCCAAAGAGGGAAGCTTTCTTT	CATSRDAPKREAFF
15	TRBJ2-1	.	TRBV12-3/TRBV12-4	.	TGTGCCAGCAGTTTAGGAGGTGGCATCGGGGATGAGCAGTTCTTC	CASSLGGGIGDEQFF
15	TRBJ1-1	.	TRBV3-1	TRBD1	TGTGCCAGCAGCCAAGAGTACAGGGGTGACACTGAAGCTTTCTTT	CASSQEYRGDTEAFF
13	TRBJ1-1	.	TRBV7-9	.	TGTGCCAGCAGCAGATACGGGACGGGTGAAGCTTTCTTT	CASSRYGTGEAFF
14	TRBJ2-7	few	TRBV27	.	TGTGCCAGCAGGCGAAATGGAGGGTCCTACGAGCAGTACTTC	CASRRNGGSYEQYF
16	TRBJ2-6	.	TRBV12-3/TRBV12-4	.	TGTGCCAGCAGTCCCGACAGCCCCTCTGGGGCCAACGTCCTGACTTTC	CASSPDSPSGANVLTF
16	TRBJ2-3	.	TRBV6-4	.	TGTGCCAGCAGTGACACTGGGACCCTTAGCACAGATACGCAGTATTTT	CASSDTGTLSTDTQYF